This T cell receptor (beta chain) emerged from a study of T-cell reconstitution after alpha-beta-depleted transplantation in children. General study findings and limits: After one year, T-cell counts and TCRbeta diversity mostly came from new T cells. Expanded clones from the graft, numbering several hundred, reportedly supplied alpha-beta T cells about two months after transplant.

This CDR3 has 16 residues. V was clipped by 2 bases and J by 4 bases; unmatched bases: 6. TCRbeta library construction was performed incorporating unique molecular identifiers. In TCRdb, the PCR reads were re-called with MiXCR into one record per CDR3 protein. The repertoire holds 250,000 to 400,000 distinct CDR3 sequences, 23% seen once, with approximately 11% in the top ten. Comment on this clonotype: Its target is not known.

The chain links TRBV12-3 or TRBV12-4 to TRBJ2-2; 8 nucleotides match TRBD2. This receptor was taken from a male patient under 18 who had a stem cell transplant for acute lymphoblastic leukemia, so the T cells may come from the graft donor. The material sequenced was PBMCs, mostly from graft donor cells, taken 180 days after TCRalphabeta/CD19-depleted stem cell transplant. For the CDR3, the DNA is TGTGCCAGCAGTTTAATGAGCGGGAGAATCACCGGGGAGCTGTTTTTT. It specifies CASSLMSGRITGELFF.